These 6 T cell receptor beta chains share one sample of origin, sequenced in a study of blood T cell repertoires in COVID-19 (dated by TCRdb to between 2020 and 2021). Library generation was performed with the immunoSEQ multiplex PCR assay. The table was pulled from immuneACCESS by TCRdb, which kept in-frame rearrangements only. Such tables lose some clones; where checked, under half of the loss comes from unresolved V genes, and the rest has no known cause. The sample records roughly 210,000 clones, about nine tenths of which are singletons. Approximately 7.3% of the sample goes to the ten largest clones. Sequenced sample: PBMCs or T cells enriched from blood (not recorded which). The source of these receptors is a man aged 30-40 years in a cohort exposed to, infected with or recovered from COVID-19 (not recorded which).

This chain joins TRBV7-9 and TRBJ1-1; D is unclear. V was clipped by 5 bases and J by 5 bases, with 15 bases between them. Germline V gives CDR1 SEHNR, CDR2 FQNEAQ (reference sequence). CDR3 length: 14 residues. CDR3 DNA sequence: TGTGCCAGCAGCCCAATAGGCGGCGGGACTGAAGCTTTCTTT. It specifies CASSPIGGGTEAFF. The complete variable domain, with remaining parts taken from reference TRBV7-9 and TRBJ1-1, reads DTGVSQNPRHKITKRGQNVTFRCDPISEHNRLYWYRQTLGQGPEFLTYFQNEAQLEKSRLLSDRFSAERPKGSFSTLEIQRTEQGDSAMYLCASSPIGGGTEAFFGQGTRLTVV.

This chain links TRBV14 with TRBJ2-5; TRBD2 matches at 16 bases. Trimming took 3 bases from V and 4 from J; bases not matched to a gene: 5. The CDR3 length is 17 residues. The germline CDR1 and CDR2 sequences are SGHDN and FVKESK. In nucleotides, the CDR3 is TGTGCCAGCAGCCAGGGACTAGCGGGAGGGCCGAGAGAGACCCAGTACTTC. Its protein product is CASSQGLAGGPRETQYF.

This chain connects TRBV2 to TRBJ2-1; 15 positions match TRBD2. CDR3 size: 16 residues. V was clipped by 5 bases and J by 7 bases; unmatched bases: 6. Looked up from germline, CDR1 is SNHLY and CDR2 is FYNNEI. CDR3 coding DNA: TGTGCCAGCAGTCCGTGGACTAGCGGGAGGGATAATGAGCAGTTCTTC. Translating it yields CASSPWTSGRDNEQFF.

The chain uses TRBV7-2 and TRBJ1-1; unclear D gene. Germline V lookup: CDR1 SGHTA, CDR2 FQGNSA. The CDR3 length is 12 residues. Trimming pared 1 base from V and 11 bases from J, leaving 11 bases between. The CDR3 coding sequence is TGTGCCAGCAGCTTAGAGCCAGCCAGGGCTTTCTTT. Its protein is CASSLEPARAFF. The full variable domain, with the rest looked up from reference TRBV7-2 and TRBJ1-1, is GAGVSQSPSNKVTEKGKDVELRCDPISGHTALYWYRQSLGQGLEFLIYFQGNSAPDKSGLPSDRFSAERTGGSVSTLTIQRTQQEDSAVYLCASSLEPARAFFGQGTRLTVV.

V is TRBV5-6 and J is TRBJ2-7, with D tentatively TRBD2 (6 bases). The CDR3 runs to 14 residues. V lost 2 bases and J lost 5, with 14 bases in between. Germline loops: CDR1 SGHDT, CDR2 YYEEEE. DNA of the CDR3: TGTGCCAGCAGCTTACCAGGGCGGGACCACGAGCAGTACTTC. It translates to CASSLPGRDHEQYF.

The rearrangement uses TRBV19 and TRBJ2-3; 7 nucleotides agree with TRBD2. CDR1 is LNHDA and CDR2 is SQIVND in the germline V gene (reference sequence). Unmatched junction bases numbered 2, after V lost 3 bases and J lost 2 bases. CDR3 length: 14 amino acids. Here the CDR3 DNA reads TGTGCCAGTAGTATTAAGCGGGACACAGATACGCAGTATTTT. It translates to CASSIKRDTDTQYF.